This TCR beta chain is drawn from a study of blood T cell repertoires in COVID-19. Participants were aged 18 to 89 years from about 25 US areas. The data were produced by immunoSEQ multiplex PCR, yet TCRdb's version contains in-frame clones alone and is incomplete. The data show approximately 250,000 clones, around 89% seen once. Germline CDR1 MNHEY, CDR2 SMNVEV (reference sequence). This CDR3 spans 15 amino acids. V dropped 2 bases and J dropped 6; count of bases not matched to a gene: 3. The clonotype comes from a woman under 40 with acute COVID-19. The sample consisted of PBMCs or T cells enriched from blood (not recorded which). The rearrangement uses TRBV27 and TRBJ2-1; TRBD1 agrees at 11 bases. The CDR3 DNA follows: TGTGCCAGCAGTTTAGGGACAGGGGGGAGCAATGAGCAGTTCTTC. Protein: CASSLGTGGSNEQFF.